The clone carrying this TCR beta chain occurred many times. Its antigen is unknown. Carried by the TCR beta cDNA libraries were unique molecular identifiers. With roughly 0.85 to 11 million T cells as the source, approximately 500,000 cDNA molecules resulted. TCRdb re-derived calls from the PCR reads in MiXCR, one entry per CDR3 protein. The profile covers about 200,000 distinct CDR3 sequences, with over 25% appearing a single time and less than 4% taken by the ten largest. The record originates from a study of post-analysis software for immune sequencing data. Overall study: Included courses were relapsing-remitting and secondary progressive multiple sclerosis; progressive-relapsing multiple sclerosis was also included. Whole-study findings and limits: With TRBV5-6, TRBV5-1 and TRBV20-1 included, about five TRBV segments were more frequent in patients than in controls. Normalized Chao1 diversity was significantly lower in multiple sclerosis patients than in controls. Samples from a shared batch, those prepared together, strongly co-clustered by F measure.

The CDR3 has 14 amino acids. Germline V CDR1 and CDR2: SGHRS, YFSETQ. Between the trimmed V and J ends, which lost 0 bases and 4 bases, there was a span of 10 bases. The V and J genes are TRBV5-1 and TRBJ1-2; perhaps TRBD1 as D (5 bases). The receptor was isolated from a girl younger than 18 with multiple sclerosis. The sequenced material came from blood. The CDR3 DNA is TGCGCCAGCAGCTTGGAGACAGAGCGCTATGGCTACACCTTC. Translated: CASSLETERYGYTF.